The rows below give T cell receptor beta chains drawn from one sample of a study of CD8 T cells in Susac syndrome. TCRdb reprocessed the immunoSEQ multiplex PCR reads with MiXCR, giving one entry per CDR3 protein. In the table there are some 260,000 distinct CDR3 sequences, around 84% of which are singletons. The sequencing sample was made of CD8+ T cells from PBMCs. The receptors stem from a human donor with multiple sclerosis. The CDR3 runs from the conserved cysteine through the conserved F or W. D genes are given only for firm matches. Where a row states a size, it is once, few, many or the class of an expanded clone; other rows omit it.

J: TRBJ2-7
V: TRBV5-8
size: few
D: NA
CDR3: CASSWSGITSYEQYF
DNA: TGTGCCAGCAGCTGGTCCGGGATCACCTCCTACGAGCAGTACTTC

J: TRBJ2-2
V: TRBV20-1
size: few
D: NA
CDR3: CSARDANTGELFF
DNA: TGCAGTGCTAGAGATGCGAACACCGGGGAGCTGTTTTTT

J: TRBJ2-1
V: TRBV29-1
size: once
D: NA
CDR3: CSSGPDNEQLF
DNA: TGCAGCTCCGGACCTGACAATGAGCAGCTCTTC

J: TRBJ1-5
V: TRBV12-5
size: NA
D: NA
CDR3: CASGRDGENQPQHF
DNA: TGTGCTAGTGGACGGGACGGGGAAAATCAGCCCCAGCATTTT

J: TRBJ2-3
V: TRBV2
size: NA
D: NA
CDR3: CARTKPPGGTDTQYF
DNA: TGTGCCAGAACAAAACCCCCAGGGGGCACAGATACGCAGTATTTT

J: TRBJ2-2
V: TRBV6-5
size: NA
D: TRBD2
CDR3: CASSSPSGSSDTGGLFF
DNA: TGTGCCAGCAGTTCCCCCAGCGGGAGTAGTGACACCGGGGGGCTGTTTTTT

J: TRBJ1-1
V: TRBV27
size: once
D: TRBD1
CDR3: CASRVLQGATEAFF
DNA: TGTGCCAGCAGGGTACTACAGGGGGCGACTGAAGCTTTCTTT

J: TRBJ2-1
V: TRBV4-1
size: NA
D: NA
CDR3: CASGRVKEDEQFF
DNA: TGCGCCAGCGGCAGGGTCAAGGAAGATGAGCAGTTCTTC

J: TRBJ2-1
V: TRBV6-1
size: few
D: TRBD2
CDR3: CASSPASGQDEQFF
DNA: TGTGCCAGCAGCCCGGCTAGCGGGCAAGATGAGCAGTTCTTC

J: TRBJ1-5
V: TRBV28
size: NA
D: NA
CDR3: CASSERGYSNQPQHF
DNA: TGTGCCAGCAGTGAACGGGGTTATAGCAATCAGCCCCAGCATTTT

J: TRBJ2-2
V: TRBV9
size: NA
D: TRBD2
CDR3: CASSELAGAGELFF
DNA: TGTGCCAGCAGCGAACTAGCGGGAGCCGGGGAGCTGTTTTTT

J: TRBJ2-3
V: TRBV5-4
size: NA
D: TRBD2
CDR3: CASSRGTSGAPDTQYF
DNA: TGTGCCAGCAGCCGCGGGACTAGCGGTGCCCCAGATACGCAGTATTTT

J: TRBJ2-7
V: TRBV20-1
size: NA
D: TRBD1
CDR3: CSAGDRSSYEQYF
DNA: TGCAGTGCTGGGGACAGGAGCTCCTACGAGCAGTACTTC

J: TRBJ1-5
V: TRBV24-1
size: NA
D: NA
CDR3: CATSEEGARGNQPQHF
DNA: TGTGCCACCAGCGAAGAAGGGGCTCGGGGCAATCAGCCCCAGCATTTT